This is a list of T cell receptor beta chains from one sample in a study of T cell changes during pregnancy in multiple sclerosis. Clones were sequenced by immunoSEQ multiplex PCR, and TCRdb holds only the in-frame ones, with some missing. The table has about 80,000 clones, approximately 90% seen once; the top ten hold 1.9%. The sequences come from peripheral blood, collected before pregnancy. These receptors were taken from a female donor with multiple sclerosis, enrolled in a pregnancy study. CDR3s include the opening cysteine and the closing phenylalanine or tryptophan. The order of the fields is J gene, D gene, clone size, V gene, CDR3 DNA, CDR3 protein. A D gene is named only where the DNA matches it firmly. Where a row states a size, it is once, few, many or the class of an expanded clone; other rows omit it.

j_gene: TRBJ2-7
d_gene: TRBD1
abundance: .
v_gene: TRBV5-4
CDR3nt: TGTGCCAGCAGCTTGATGGGACAGGGTGTCTACGAGCAGTACTTC
CDR3aa: CASSLMGQGVYEQYF

j_gene: TRBJ1-1
d_gene: .
abundance: .
v_gene: TRBV28
CDR3nt: TGTGCCAGCAGTTTGGAGAAGGTATTGAACACTGAAGCTTTCTTT
CDR3aa: CASSLEKVLNTEAFF

j_gene: TRBJ1-1
d_gene: .
abundance: .
v_gene: TRBV7-3
CDR3nt: TGTGCCAGCAGCGTACAGAGGGCCACTGAAGCTTTCTTT
CDR3aa: CASSVQRATEAFF

j_gene: TRBJ1-5
d_gene: .
abundance: .
v_gene: TRBV4-3
CDR3nt: TGCGCCAGCAGCCAAGGTCCTAATAGCAATCAGCCCCAGCATTTT
CDR3aa: CASSQGPNSNQPQHF

j_gene: TRBJ2-5
d_gene: .
abundance: .
v_gene: TRBV7-2
CDR3nt: TGTGCCAGCAGCTTAGTTTCAGGGATGGCAGAGACCCAGTACTTC
CDR3aa: CASSLVSGMAETQYF

j_gene: TRBJ1-1
d_gene: .
abundance: .
v_gene: TRBV6-5
CDR3nt: TGTGCCAGCAGTTACTCGAGGGGGTGGAACACTGAAGCTTTCTTT
CDR3aa: CASSYSRGWNTEAFF

j_gene: TRBJ1-5
d_gene: TRBD1
abundance: .
v_gene: TRBV5-6
CDR3nt: TGTGCCAGCAGCTGGACAGGGAGCAATCAGCCCCAGCATTTT
CDR3aa: CASSWTGSNQPQHF

j_gene: TRBJ2-7
d_gene: .
abundance: .
v_gene: TRBV4-3
CDR3nt: TGCGCCAGCAGCTTCCAGGTCGGGAGCTACGAGCAGTACTTC
CDR3aa: CASSFQVGSYEQYF

j_gene: TRBJ2-3
d_gene: .
abundance: .
v_gene: TRBV16
CDR3nt: TGTGCCAGCAGCGTCGGTGGGACTGGGGATACGCAGTATTTT
CDR3aa: CASSVGGTGDTQYF

j_gene: TRBJ2-5
d_gene: TRBD2
abundance: once
v_gene: TRBV6-6
CDR3nt: TGTGCCAGCAGTTACGAGCGGGGGGGACAAGAGACCCAGTACTTC
CDR3aa: CASSYERGGQETQYF

j_gene: TRBJ1-6
d_gene: TRBD1
abundance: .
v_gene: TRBV11-1
CDR3nt: TGTGCCAGCAGCCCAAGGACAGGCGCAAGGAACCTATCACCCCTCCACTTT
CDR3aa: CASSPRTGARNLSPLHF

j_gene: TRBJ2-1
d_gene: TRBD2
abundance: .
v_gene: TRBV11-3
CDR3nt: TGTGCCAGCAGCCGCCGGGGGGGCCAGGGCCCCTACAATGAGCAGTTCTTC
CDR3aa: CASSRRGGQGPYNEQFF

j_gene: TRBJ1-6
d_gene: .
abundance: .
v_gene: TRBV7-9
CDR3nt: TGTGCCAGCAGCTTAAGGCAGGAGGATTCACCCCTCCACTTT
CDR3aa: CASSLRQEDSPLHF

j_gene: TRBJ1-2
d_gene: TRBD1
abundance: .
v_gene: TRBV6-6
CDR3nt: TGTGCCAGCAGTTATGCGGGACAGGGAGACAACTATGGCTACACCTTC
CDR3aa: CASSYAGQGDNYGYTF

j_gene: TRBJ1-2
d_gene: .
abundance: .
v_gene: TRBV9
CDR3nt: TGTGCCAGCAGCGAGGACATAGGGTATGGCTACACCTTC
CDR3aa: CASSEDIGYGYTF

j_gene: TRBJ2-7
d_gene: .
abundance: .
v_gene: TRBV13
CDR3nt: TGTGCCAGCAGCTCGGGGAGCTCCTACGAGCAGTACTTC
CDR3aa: CASSSGSSYEQYF

j_gene: TRBJ2-7
d_gene: .
abundance: .
v_gene: TRBV9
CDR3nt: TGTGCCAGCAGCGTAGGACAGCTTGAACCCTCCTACGAGCAGTACTTC
CDR3aa: CASSVGQLEPSYEQYF

j_gene: TRBJ2-4
d_gene: TRBD1
abundance: .
v_gene: TRBV10-3
CDR3nt: TGTGCCATCAGTGCACAGGGGGCCAAAAACATTCAGTACTTC
CDR3aa: CAISAQGAKNIQYF

j_gene: TRBJ2-1
d_gene: .
abundance: .
v_gene: TRBV7-2
CDR3nt: TGTGCCAGCAGCGAACAGGGACCGAACAAGAATGGTGAGCAGTTCTTC
CDR3aa: CASSEQGPNKNGEQFF

j_gene: TRBJ1-3
d_gene: .
abundance: .
v_gene: TRBV6-1
CDR3nt: TGTGCCAGCAGAGGTCCAGGGAAAGGAAACACCATATATTTT
CDR3aa: CASRGPGKGNTIYF

j_gene: TRBJ2-1
d_gene: TRBD1
abundance: .
v_gene: TRBV4-3
CDR3nt: TGCGCCAGCAGCCAAGATCACCTGGACAGGGGCTACAATGAGCAGTTCTTC
CDR3aa: CASSQDHLDRGYNEQFF

j_gene: TRBJ1-1
d_gene: TRBD1
abundance: once
v_gene: TRBV2
CDR3nt: TGTGCCAGCAGCAGGGACAGGGGGCCCTACACTGAAGCTTTCTTT
CDR3aa: CASSRDRGPYTEAFF

j_gene: TRBJ2-2
d_gene: TRBD2
abundance: .
v_gene: TRBV7-2
CDR3nt: TGTGCCAGCAGCTTAGCTGGACTAGCCGTAAACACCGGGGAGCTGTTTTTT
CDR3aa: CASSLAGLAVNTGELFF

j_gene: TRBJ1-3
d_gene: .
abundance: .
v_gene: TRBV28
CDR3nt: TGTGCCAGCAGTCCGGGTGGCGGTCTCTCTGGAAACACCATATATTTT
CDR3aa: CASSPGGGLSGNTIYF

j_gene: TRBJ2-7
d_gene: .
abundance: .
v_gene: TRBV5-1
CDR3nt: TGCGCCAGCAGCTTGGATTCGGGTTACGAGCAGTACTTC
CDR3aa: CASSLDSGYEQYF

j_gene: TRBJ2-5
d_gene: .
abundance: .
v_gene: TRBV5-1
CDR3nt: TGCGCCAGCAGCCCCCCTTCTTTCCAAGAGACCCAGTACTTC
CDR3aa: CASSPPSFQETQYF

j_gene: TRBJ1-1
d_gene: .
abundance: .
v_gene: TRBV4-3
CDR3nt: TGCGCCAGCAGCCAACCTCTGACAGCCATTTTAATGAACACTGAAGCTTTCTTT
CDR3aa: CASSQPLTAILMNTEAFF

j_gene: TRBJ1-1
d_gene: .
abundance: .
v_gene: TRBV11-2
CDR3nt: TGTGCCAGCAGCTTAGCCCGGCAGGGGACGAACACTGAAGCTTTCTTT
CDR3aa: CASSLARQGTNTEAFF

j_gene: TRBJ1-6
d_gene: .
abundance: .
v_gene: TRBV5-4
CDR3nt: TGTGCCACCGCCTTCGGCCGCGGGAATTCACCCCTCCACTTT
CDR3aa: CATAFGRGNSPLHF

j_gene: TRBJ2-5
d_gene: TRBD2
abundance: .
v_gene: TRBV7-9
CDR3nt: TGTGCCAGCAGCTTCCCTAGCGGGGGGGCCGAAGAGACCCAGTACTTC
CDR3aa: CASSFPSGGAEETQYF

j_gene: TRBJ2-1
d_gene: .
abundance: once
v_gene: TRBV10-1
CDR3nt: TGCGCCAGCAGTTCACAGGGCCCAAGTGAGCAGTTCTTC
CDR3aa: CASSSQGPSEQFF

j_gene: TRBJ2-3
d_gene: .
abundance: .
v_gene: TRBV6-1
CDR3nt: TGTGCCAGCAGTGAGACGACAGCAGATACGCAGTATTTT
CDR3aa: CASSETTADTQYF

j_gene: TRBJ2-1
d_gene: TRBD1
abundance: .
v_gene: TRBV4-3
CDR3nt: TGCGCCAGCAGCCAAGATTTGGGACAGGGCGGAAATGAGCAGTTCTTC
CDR3aa: CASSQDLGQGGNEQFF

j_gene: TRBJ2-7
d_gene: TRBD2
abundance: .
v_gene: TRBV5-1
CDR3nt: TGCGCCAGCAGCTTTAGCGGGGGGCATCCCTACGAGCAGTACTTC
CDR3aa: CASSFSGGHPYEQYF

j_gene: TRBJ1-3
d_gene: TRBD1
abundance: .
v_gene: TRBV18
CDR3nt: TGTGCCACCAGGGGGTCTGGAAACACCATATATTTT
CDR3aa: CATRGSGNTIYF

j_gene: TRBJ2-7
d_gene: .
abundance: .
v_gene: TRBV9
CDR3nt: TGTGCCAGCAGCGTAGATGGCCCTTCCAACGAGCAGTACTTC
CDR3aa: CASSVDGPSNEQYF

j_gene: TRBJ2-1
d_gene: TRBD1
abundance: .
v_gene: TRBV2
CDR3nt: TGTGCCAGCAGTTCTCCAAATATACAGGGGGTTAGCTCCTACAATGAGCAGTTCTTC
CDR3aa: CASSSPNIQGVSSYNEQFF

j_gene: TRBJ1-2
d_gene: .
abundance: .
v_gene: TRBV30
CDR3nt: TGTGCCTGGAGCTCGGAGAGATTGATTGGCTACACCTTC
CDR3aa: CAWSSERLIGYTF

j_gene: TRBJ2-3
d_gene: .
abundance: .
v_gene: TRBV30
CDR3nt: TGTGCCTGGAGTACAGGGTCTATCGCAGATACGCAGTATTTT
CDR3aa: CAWSTGSIADTQYF

j_gene: TRBJ2-7
d_gene: .
abundance: .
v_gene: TRBV5-4
CDR3nt: TGTGCCAGCAGCGCTCCAGGGACCTACGAGCAGTACTTC
CDR3aa: CASSAPGTYEQYF